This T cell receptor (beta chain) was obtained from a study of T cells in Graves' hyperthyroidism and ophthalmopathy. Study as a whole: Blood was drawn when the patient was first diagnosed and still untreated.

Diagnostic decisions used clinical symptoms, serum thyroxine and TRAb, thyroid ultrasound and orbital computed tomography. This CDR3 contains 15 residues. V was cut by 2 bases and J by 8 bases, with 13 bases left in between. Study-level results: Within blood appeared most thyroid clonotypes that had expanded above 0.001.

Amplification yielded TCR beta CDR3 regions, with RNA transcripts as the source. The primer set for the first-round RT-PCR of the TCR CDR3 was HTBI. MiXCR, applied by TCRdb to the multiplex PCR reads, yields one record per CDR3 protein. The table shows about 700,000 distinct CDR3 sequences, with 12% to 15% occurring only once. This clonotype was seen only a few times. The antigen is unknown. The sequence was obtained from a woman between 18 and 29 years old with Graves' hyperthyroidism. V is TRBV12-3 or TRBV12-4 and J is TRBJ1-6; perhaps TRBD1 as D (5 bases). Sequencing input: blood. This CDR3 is CASSLSGGWDSPLHF. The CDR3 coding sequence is TGTGCCAGCAGTTTATCGGGGGGATGGGATTCACCCCTCCACTTT.